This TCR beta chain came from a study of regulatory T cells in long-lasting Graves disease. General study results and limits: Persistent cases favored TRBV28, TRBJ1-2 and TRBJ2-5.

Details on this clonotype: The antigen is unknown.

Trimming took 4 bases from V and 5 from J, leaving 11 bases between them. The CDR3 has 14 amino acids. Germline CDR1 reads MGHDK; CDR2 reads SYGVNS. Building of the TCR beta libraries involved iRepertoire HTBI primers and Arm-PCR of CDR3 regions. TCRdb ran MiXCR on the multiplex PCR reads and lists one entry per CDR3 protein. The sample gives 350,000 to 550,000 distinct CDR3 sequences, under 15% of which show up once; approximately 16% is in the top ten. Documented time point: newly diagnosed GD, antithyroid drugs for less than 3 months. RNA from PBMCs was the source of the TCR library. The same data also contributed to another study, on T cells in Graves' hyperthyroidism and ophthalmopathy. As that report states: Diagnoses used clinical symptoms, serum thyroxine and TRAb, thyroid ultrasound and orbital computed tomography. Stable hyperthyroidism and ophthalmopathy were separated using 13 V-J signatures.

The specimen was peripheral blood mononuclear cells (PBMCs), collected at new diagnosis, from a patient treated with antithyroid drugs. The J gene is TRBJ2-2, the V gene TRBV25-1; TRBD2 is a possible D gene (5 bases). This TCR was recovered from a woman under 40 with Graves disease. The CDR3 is CASSAALATGELFF. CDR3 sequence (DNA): TGTGCCAGCAGTGCCGCCCTAGCTACCGGGGAGCTGTTTTTT.